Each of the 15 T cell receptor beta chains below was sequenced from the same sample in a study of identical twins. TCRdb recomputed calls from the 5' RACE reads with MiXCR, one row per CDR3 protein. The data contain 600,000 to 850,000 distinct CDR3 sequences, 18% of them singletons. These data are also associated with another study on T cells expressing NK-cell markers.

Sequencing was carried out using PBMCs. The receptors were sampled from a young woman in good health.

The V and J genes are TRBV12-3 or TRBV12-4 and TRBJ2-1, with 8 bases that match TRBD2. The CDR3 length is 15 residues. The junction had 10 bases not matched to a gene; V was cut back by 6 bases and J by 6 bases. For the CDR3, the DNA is TGTGCCAGCAGGGTGAGCGGGAGAGAATCCAATGAGCAGTTCTTC. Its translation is CASRVSGRESNEQFF.

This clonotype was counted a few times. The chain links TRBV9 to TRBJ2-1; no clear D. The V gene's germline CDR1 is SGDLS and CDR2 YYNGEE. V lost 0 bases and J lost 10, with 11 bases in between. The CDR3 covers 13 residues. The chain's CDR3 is CASSVEPSREQFF. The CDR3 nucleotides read TGTGCCAGCAGCGTAGAACCTAGTAGGGAGCAGTTCTTC.

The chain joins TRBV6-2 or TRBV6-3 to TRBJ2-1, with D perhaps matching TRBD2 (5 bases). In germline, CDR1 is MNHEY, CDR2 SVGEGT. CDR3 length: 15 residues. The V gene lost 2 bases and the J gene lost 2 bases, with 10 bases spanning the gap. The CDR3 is CASSYGPGTYNEQFF. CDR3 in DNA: TGTGCCAGCAGTTACGGGCCGGGGACCTACAATGAGCAGTTCTTC.

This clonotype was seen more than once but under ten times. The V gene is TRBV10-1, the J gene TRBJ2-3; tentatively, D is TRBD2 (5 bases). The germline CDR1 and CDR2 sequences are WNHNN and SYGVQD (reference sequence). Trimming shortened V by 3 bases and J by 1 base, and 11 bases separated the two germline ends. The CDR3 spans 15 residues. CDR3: CASSEGAAGTDTQYF. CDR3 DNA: TGCGCCAGCAGTGAAGGAGCGGCGGGCACAGATACGCAGTATTTT.

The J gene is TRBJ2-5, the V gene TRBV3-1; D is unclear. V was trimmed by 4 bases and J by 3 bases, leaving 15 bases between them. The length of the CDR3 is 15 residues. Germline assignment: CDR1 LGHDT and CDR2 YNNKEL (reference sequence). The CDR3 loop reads CASSRDTFTKETQYF. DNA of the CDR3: TGTGCCAGCAGCCGCGACACCTTTACTAAAGAGACCCAGTACTTC.

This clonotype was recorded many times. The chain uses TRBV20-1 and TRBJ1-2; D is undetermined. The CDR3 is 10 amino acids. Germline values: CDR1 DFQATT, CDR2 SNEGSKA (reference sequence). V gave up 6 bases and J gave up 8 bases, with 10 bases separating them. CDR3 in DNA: TGCAGTGCGGTGGCGACCGGCTACACCTTC. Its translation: CSAVATGYTF.

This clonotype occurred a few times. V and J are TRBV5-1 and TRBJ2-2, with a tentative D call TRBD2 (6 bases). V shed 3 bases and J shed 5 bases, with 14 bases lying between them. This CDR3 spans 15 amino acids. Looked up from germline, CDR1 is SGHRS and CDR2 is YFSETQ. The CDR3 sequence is CASSWQEGITGELFF. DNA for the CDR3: TGCGCCAGCAGCTGGCAGGAGGGTATTACCGGGGAGCTGTTTTTT.

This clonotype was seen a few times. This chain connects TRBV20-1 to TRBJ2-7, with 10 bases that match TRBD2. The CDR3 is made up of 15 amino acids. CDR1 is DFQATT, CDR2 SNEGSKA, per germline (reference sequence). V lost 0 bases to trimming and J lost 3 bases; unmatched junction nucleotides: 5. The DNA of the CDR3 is TGCAGTGCTAGAGAACGGACTAGCGGCCTCTACGAGCAGTACTTC. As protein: CSARERTSGLYEQYF.

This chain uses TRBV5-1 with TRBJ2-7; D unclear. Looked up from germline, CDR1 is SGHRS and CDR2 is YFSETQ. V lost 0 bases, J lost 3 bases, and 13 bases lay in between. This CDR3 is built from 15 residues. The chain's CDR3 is CASSLESTQIYEQYF. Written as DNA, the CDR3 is TGCGCCAGCAGCTTGGAGTCGACACAGATCTACGAGCAGTACTTC.

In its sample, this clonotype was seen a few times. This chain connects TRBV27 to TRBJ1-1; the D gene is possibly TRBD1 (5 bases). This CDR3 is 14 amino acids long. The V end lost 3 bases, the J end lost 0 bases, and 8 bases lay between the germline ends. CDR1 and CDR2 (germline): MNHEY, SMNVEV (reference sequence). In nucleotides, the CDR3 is TGTGCCAGCAGTTTCCGGGGGTTGAACACTGAAGCTTTCTTT. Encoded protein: CASSFRGLNTEAFF.

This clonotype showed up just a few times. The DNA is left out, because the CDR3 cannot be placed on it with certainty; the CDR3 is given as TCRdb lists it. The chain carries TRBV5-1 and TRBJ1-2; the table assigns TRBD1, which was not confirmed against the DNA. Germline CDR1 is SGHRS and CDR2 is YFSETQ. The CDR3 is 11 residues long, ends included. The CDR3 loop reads CARVGQGIGTF.

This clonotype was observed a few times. CDR3 in amino acids: CASSQDPPGTSGTDEQFF. CDR3 nucleotide sequence: TGTGCCAGCAGCCAAGACCCTCCCGGGACTAGCGGGACGGATGAGCAGTTCTTC. The chain has TRBV3-1 and TRBJ2-1, with 13 bases that match TRBD2. Germline V lookup: CDR1 LGHDT, CDR2 YNNKEL (reference sequence). Trimming at V came to 0 bases and at J to 8 bases, leaving 10 bases not matched to a gene. The CDR3 length is 18 residues.

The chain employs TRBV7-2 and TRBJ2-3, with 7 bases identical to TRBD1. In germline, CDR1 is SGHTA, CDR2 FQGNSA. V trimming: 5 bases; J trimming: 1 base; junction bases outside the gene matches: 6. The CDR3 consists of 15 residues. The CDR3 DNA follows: TGTGCCAGCAGCCGAAGGACAGGACGCACAGATACGCAGTATTTT. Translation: CASSRRTGRTDTQYF.

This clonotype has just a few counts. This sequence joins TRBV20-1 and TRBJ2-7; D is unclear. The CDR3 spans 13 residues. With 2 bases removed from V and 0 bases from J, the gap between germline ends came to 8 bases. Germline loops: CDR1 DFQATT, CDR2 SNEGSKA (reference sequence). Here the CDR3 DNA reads TGCAGTGCTAGACAGGTCCTCTCCTACGAGCAGTACTTC. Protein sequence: CSARQVLSYEQYF.

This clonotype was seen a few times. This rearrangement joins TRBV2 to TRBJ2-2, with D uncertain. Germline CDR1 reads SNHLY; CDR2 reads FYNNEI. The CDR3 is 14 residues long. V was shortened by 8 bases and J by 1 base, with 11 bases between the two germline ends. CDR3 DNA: TGTGCCAGCGGGATTACTATGAACACCGGGGAGCTGTTTTTT. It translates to CASGITMNTGELFF.